Presented here are 20 T cell receptor beta chains from one specimen sequenced in a study of T cells in Graves' hyperthyroidism and ophthalmopathy. There were TCR beta CDR3 regions amplified from RNA transcripts. Initially, a first-round RT-PCR of the TCR CDR3 employed the HTBI primer set. TCRdb analysed the multiplex PCR reads with MiXCR anew, one entry per CDR3 protein. The table includes approximately 590,000 distinct CDR3 sequences, 15% to 18% detected once. Sequencing was performed on blood. Receptor source: a woman in her 30s with Graves' hyperthyroidism.

This clonotype was counted between two and nine times. The V and J genes are TRBV5-1 and TRBJ2-7, with a possible D match to TRBD1 (6 bases). The CDR3 length is 13 residues. The germline V gene encodes CDR1 SGHRS and CDR2 YFSETQ. V lost 4 bases to trimming and J lost 6 bases, with 14 bases between them. CDR3 sequence: CASSVQGPAEQYF. CDR3 DNA sequence: TGCGCCAGCAGCGTGCAGGGGCCGGCCGAGCAGTACTTC. Full variable domain (rest looked up from reference TRBV5-1 and TRBJ2-7): KAGVTQTPRYLIKTRGQQVTLSCSPISGHRSVSWYQQTPGQGLQFLFEYFSETQRNKGNFPGRFSGRQFSNSRSEMNVSTLELGDSALYLCASSVQGPAEQYFGPGTRLTVT.

This clonotype was picked up many times. The V and J genes are TRBV12-3 or TRBV12-4 and TRBJ1-1; 9 nucleotides match TRBD1. Trimming took 5 bases from V and 4 from J; bases not matched to a gene: 2. This CDR3 has 13 residues. The chain's CDR3 is CASSTTGGTEAFF. DNA of the CDR3: TGTGCCAGCAGTACGACAGGGGGCACTGAAGCTTTCTTT.

The chain combines TRBV7-3 with TRBJ2-7; possible D gene TRBD2, 5 bases. CDR1 is SGHTA and CDR2 is FQGTGA in the germline V gene. CDR3 size: 12 residues. Trimming took off 3 bases at V and 9 bases at J, with 12 bases between the two ends. This chain's CDR3 is CASSLFGGVQYF. DNA of the CDR3: TGTGCCAGCAGCTTGTTTGGAGGTGTGCAGTACTTC.

This clonotype was recorded at least ten times. The chain recombines TRBV28 with TRBJ2-7, with 14 bases lining up with TRBD2. Per germline, CDR1 MDHEN and CDR2 SYDVKM. With 8 bases clipped from V and 6 bases from J, the junction kept 6 bases outside the gene matches. The CDR3 spans 14 residues. CDR3: CASETSGRAPEQYF. For the CDR3, the DNA is TGTGCCAGCGAGACTAGCGGGAGGGCGCCCGAGCAGTACTTC.

This chain connects TRBV28 to TRBJ2-3, with D uncertain. Germline-derived CDR1 and CDR2 are MDHEN and SYDVKM. The V end lost 8 bases, the J end lost 6 bases, and 15 bases lay between the germline ends. This CDR3 region has 13 residues. Here the CDR3 reads CASWTARLDTQYF. DNA of the CDR3: TGTGCCAGCTGGACCGCCCGGCTGGATACGCAGTATTTT.

As for this clonotype: A clone one base away is much larger, so this may be a read error. The J gene is TRBJ2-1, the V gene TRBV6-5; no clear D gene. This CDR3 comprises 15 residues. Looked up from germline, CDR1 is MNHEY and CDR2 is SVGAGI. Trimming stripped 1 base from V and 2 bases from J, with 9 bases between. This CDR3 reads CASSYWKSPYNEQFF. CDR3 nucleotide sequence: TGTGCCAGCAGTTACTGGAAGAGCCCCTACAATGAGCAGTTCTTC.

DNA of the CDR3: TGTGCCAGCAGTTACTCTATGACAGGGACCGGGGAGCTGTTTTTT. Amino acid sequence: CASSYSMTGTGELFF. This chain uses TRBV6-6 with TRBJ2-2, with 7 bases that match TRBD1. Looked up from germline, CDR1 is MNHNY and CDR2 is SVGAGI (reference sequence). The J segment lost 5 bases and the V segment lost 0 bases, leaving 3 bases of the junction unmatched. There are 15 residues in the CDR3.

The DNA of the CDR3 is TGCGCCAGCAGCGGAACCGTTGGATTGGGGAATCAGCCCCAGCATTTT. This translates into CASSGTVGLGNQPQHF. The rearrangement links TRBV4-1 to TRBJ1-5; unclear D gene. CDR1 is MGHRA, CDR2 YSYEKL, per germline. This CDR3 spans 16 amino acids. With 5 bases removed from V and 4 bases from J, the gap between germline ends came to 18 bases.

This clonotype was counted at least ten times. The chain is built from TRBV27 and TRBJ2-7; 7 bases map to TRBD1. J was trimmed by 2 bases and V by 7 bases; bases with no gene match: 5. The CDR3 is made up of 13 amino acids. Germline CDR1 MNHEY, CDR2 SMNVEV (reference sequence). CDR3 loop: CASTGTVPYEQYF. The CDR3 nucleotides are TGTGCCAGCACAGGGACAGTTCCCTACGAGCAGTACTTC.

This clonotype was observed a few times. The genes are TRBV19 and TRBJ2-2; TRBD2 aligns across 11 bases. J gave up 6 bases and V 3 bases, and 12 bases lay outside the gene matches. Germline V lookup: CDR1 LNHDA, CDR2 SQIVND (reference sequence). CDR3 size: 18 residues. The CDR3 coding sequence is TGTGCCAGTAGTATCATCGGTCTAGCGGGAGGTCTCTCCGGGGAGCTGTTTTTT. Its protein is CASSIIGLAGGLSGELFF.

This clonotype appeared many times. The rearrangement links TRBV27 to TRBJ1-1; tentative D call: TRBD1 (6 bases). This CDR3 contains 15 residues. Trimming pared 5 bases from V and 1 base from J, leaving 14 bases between. The germline V gene encodes CDR1 MNHEY and CDR2 SMNVEV (reference sequence). The CDR3, as DNA: TGTGCCAGCAGTCTACAGGGAGGGGGGAACACTGAAGCTTTCTTT. It yields the protein CASSLQGGGNTEAFF.

This clonotype occurred many times. The chain uses TRBV5-1 and TRBJ2-7; D is perhaps TRBD2 (6 bases). Looked up from germline, CDR1 is SGHRS and CDR2 is YFSETQ. The CDR3 extends over 14 amino acids. V was pared by 0 bases and J by 0 bases, with 7 bases between. The CDR3: CASSLGTNSYEQYF. The CDR3 DNA sequence: TGCGCCAGCAGCTTGGGGACTAACTCCTACGAGCAGTACTTC. Combining the CDR3 with reference TRBV5-1 and TRBJ2-7 gives the whole variable domain KAGVTQTPRYLIKTRGQQVTLSCSPISGHRSVSWYQQTPGQGLQFLFEYFSETQRNKGNFPGRFSGRQFSNSRSEMNVSTLELGDSALYLCASSLGTNSYEQYFGPGTRLTVT.

This clonotype was seen ten or more times. The V and J genes are TRBV6-2 or TRBV6-3 and TRBJ1-1; 7 positions match TRBD1. Trimming at V came to 6 bases and at J to 1 base, leaving 8 bases not matched to a gene. Germline V gene data show CDR1 as MNHEY and CDR2 as SVGEGT. This CDR3 is 15 amino acids long. Here the CDR3 reads CASSLHQGGNTEAFF. CDR3 DNA sequence: TGTGCCAGCAGCCTGCATCAGGGGGGGAACACTGAAGCTTTCTTT.

This clonotype was detected many times. The chain employs TRBV3-1 and TRBJ2-1; the match to TRBD2 covers 7 bases. The junction had 3 bases not matched to a gene; V was cut back by 1 base and J by 9 bases. Germline assignment: CDR1 LGHDT and CDR2 YNNKEL (reference sequence). The CDR3 is 13 residues long. The CDR3 is CASSQAASGEQFF. Here the CDR3 DNA reads TGTGCCAGCAGCCAAGCGGCTAGCGGTGAGCAGTTCTTC.

This rearrangement joins TRBV15 to TRBJ1-3; 7 bases map to TRBD1. Germline loops: CDR1 LNHNV, CDR2 YYDKDF (reference sequence). The CDR3 loop spans 16 amino acids. The J segment lost 0 bases and the V segment lost 1 base, leaving 3 bases of the junction unmatched. CDR3 sequence: CATSRGGTDSGNTIYF. CDR3 coding DNA: TGTGCCACCAGCAGAGGAGGGACAGACTCTGGAAACACCATATATTTT.

This clonotype was counted only a few times. The chain combines TRBV20-1 with TRBJ2-1, with 10 bases lining up with TRBD1. Unmatched junction bases numbered 4, after V lost 1 base and J lost 4 bases. This CDR3 has 15 amino acids. Per the germline V gene, CDR1 is DFQATT and CDR2 is SNEGSKA (reference sequence). The CDR3 DNA follows: TGCAGTGCTAGAGCCCGGGACAGGGGTTACAATGAGCAGTTCTTC. Protein: CSARARDRGYNEQFF.

In its sample, this clonotype was seen many times. The chain links TRBV20-1 to TRBJ2-7; a weak D match, TRBD2 (5 bases). There are 11 residues in the CDR3. V lost 5 bases and J 1 base, leaving 6 bases between the germline ends. CDR1 DFQATT and CDR2 SNEGSKA come from the germline V gene (reference sequence). CDR3 DNA sequence: TGCAGTGCTGGACTTTCCTACGAGCAGTACTTC. Amino acid sequence: CSAGLSYEQYF.

CDR3 sequence: CSARPTSGIYEQYF. In DNA, the CDR3 is TGCAGTGCTAGACCGACTAGCGGGATCTACGAGCAGTACTTC. The J gene is TRBJ2-7, the V gene TRBV20-1; 11 bases line up with TRBD2. This CDR3 has 14 residues. Germline CDR1 and CDR2: DFQATT and SNEGSKA (reference sequence). V was pared by 2 bases and J by 3 bases, with 3 bases of the junction left unmatched.

This clonotype came up many times. This chain joins TRBV12-3 or TRBV12-4 and TRBJ2-4; maybe TRBD1 (5 bases). This CDR3 has 14 amino acids. V lost 6 bases and J 5 bases, leaving 14 bases between the germline ends. The CDR3 sequence: CASSQTGSENIQYF. The CDR3, as DNA: TGTGCCAGCAGCCAAACAGGTTCCGAAAACATTCAGTACTTC.

CDR3 in DNA: TGTGCCAGCAGTTATAGGAGACCAGATAGGGGGGAGCTGTTTTTT. This translates into CASSYRRPDRGELFF. The rearrangement uses TRBV6-5 and TRBJ2-2; D is unclear. The germline V gene has CDR1 MNHEY and CDR2 SVGAGI. V shed 3 bases and J shed 8 bases, with 16 bases lying between them. The length of the CDR3 is 15 residues.